These 14 T cell receptor beta chains came from one sample sequenced in a study of blood T cell repertoires in COVID-19. Only in-frame clones appear in the TCRdb table, and some are missing; sequencing was by immunoSEQ multiplex PCR. The sample carries 200,000 to 250,000 clones, 75% to 90% recorded once. Sequenced input: peripheral blood. Receptors originate from a woman in her 30s who had recovered from COVID-19.

V is TRBV5-5 and J is TRBJ2-1; a weak D match, TRBD2 (5 bases). There are 13 residues in the CDR3. Germline assignment: CDR1 SGHKS and CDR2 YYEKEE (reference sequence). V was trimmed by 9 bases and J by 6 bases, leaving 16 bases between them. The CDR3 region is CATEPEAVNEQFF. For the CDR3, the DNA is TGTGCCACCGAACCGGAGGCGGTCAATGAGCAGTTCTTC. Filled out from reference TRBV5-5 and TRBJ2-1, the complete variable domain reads DAGVTQSPTHLIKTRGQQVTLRCSPISGHKSVSWYQQVLGQGPQFIFQYYEKEERGRGNFPDRFSARQFPNYSSELNVNALLLGDSALYLCATEPEAVNEQFFGPGTRLTVL.

In its sample, this clone was seen once. The rearrangement uses TRBV5-1 and TRBJ2-7; 12 bases are shared with TRBD1. Trimming cost V 4 bases and J 0 bases; bases outside gene matches: 5. Germline V gene data show CDR1 as SGHRS and CDR2 as YFSETQ. The CDR3 spans 16 residues. The CDR3 protein is CASSTGQGASSYEQYF. In DNA form, the CDR3 reads TGCGCCAGCAGCACGGGACAGGGGGCGAGCTCCTACGAGCAGTACTTC.

The chain joins TRBV21-1 to TRBJ1-4; the table assigns TRBD1, which was not confirmed against the DNA. TRBV21-1 is deemed a pseudogene. There are 18 residues in the CDR3. CDR3 protein: CASSGDRGQLMKNCSLFF. CDR3 coding DNA: TGTGCCAGCAGTGGAGACAGGGGGCAACTAATGAAAAACTGCTCCCTGTTTTTT.

About this clone itself: Mismatch with germline at one junction end may stem from a read error. V and J are TRBV6-5 and TRBJ2-7; 8 positions match TRBD1. In germline, CDR1 is MNHEY, CDR2 SVGAGI. The CDR3 runs 13 residues. The CDR3 nucleotides read TGTGCCTGCAGGGGGCCTAGCTCCTACGAGCAGTACTTC. Protein: CACRGPSSYEQYF.

The chain employs TRBV6-5 and TRBJ1-1; a possible D gene is TRBD1 (6 bases). The CDR3 spans 15 residues. Between the trimmed V and J ends, which lost 4 bases and 0 bases, there was a span of 12 bases. Germline assignment: CDR1 MNHEY and CDR2 SVGAGI. The CDR3, as DNA: TGTGCCAGCAGTTTCAACAGGGACATGAACACTGAAGCTTTCTTT. It encodes CASSFNRDMNTEAFF.

This chain joins TRBV11-2 and TRBJ2-7; D gene uncertain. CDR3 size: 11 residues. Looked up from germline, CDR1 is SGHAT and CDR2 is FQNNGV. V lost 5 bases and J lost 6, with 8 bases in between. In DNA form, the CDR3 reads TGTGCCAGCAGCCCAGACTCCGAGCAGTACTTC. Translation: CASSPDSEQYF.

The genes are TRBV27 and TRBJ2-1, with TRBD2 matching 15 bases. V was pared by 4 bases and J by 2 bases, with 6 bases of the junction left unmatched. The germline V gene has CDR1 MNHEY and CDR2 SMNVEV (reference sequence). This CDR3 has 18 residues. For the CDR3, the DNA is TGTGCCAGCAGTTCCTACGGGACTAGCGGGGGGACCTACAATGAGCAGTTCTTC. It is translated as CASSSYGTSGGTYNEQFF.

The chain couples TRBV6-2 or TRBV6-3 to TRBJ1-5; the D is unclear. From germline, CDR1 is MNHEY and CDR2 SVGEGT. Trimming removed 6 bases from V and 3 bases from J, with 12 bases in between. The CDR3 runs 14 residues. CDR3 sequence (DNA): TGTGCCAGCAGCATGGACGGGAACAATCAGCCCCAGCATTTT. This gives the protein CASSMDGNNQPQHF.

V and J are TRBV14 and TRBJ1-3; D unresolved. Between the trimmed V and J ends, which lost 3 bases and 2 bases, there was a span of 11 bases. The CDR3 is made up of 15 amino acids. Germline CDR1 is SGHDN and CDR2 is FVKESK. CDR3 coding DNA: TGTGCCAGCAGCCACCGCGTCCTCACTGGAAACACCATATATTTT. Translated: CASSHRVLTGNTIYF. Full variable domain (remainder filled in from reference TRBV14 and TRBJ1-3): EAGVTQFPSHSVIEKGQTVTLRCDPISGHDNLYWYRRVMGKEIKFLLHFVKESKQDESGMPNNRFLAERTGGTYSTLKVQPAELEDSGVYFCASSHRVLTGNTIYFGEGSWLTVV.

As concerns this clone: With a much larger clone just one base away, this may be a read error. The rearrangement links TRBV6-2 or TRBV6-3 to TRBJ1-6; no definite D call. The germline V gene has CDR1 MNHEY and CDR2 SVGEGT. The CDR3 sequence is 15 residues long. CDR3: CASSPAGSGDSPRHF. In DNA, the CDR3 is TGTGCCAGCAGCCCCGCGGGATCTGGTGATTCACCCCGCCACTTT.

This chain uses TRBV5-1 with TRBJ1-2, with 9 bases fitting TRBD1. Germline values: CDR1 SGHRS, CDR2 YFSETQ. Germline trimming cut 0 bases from V and 6 bases from J; bases unmatched to any gene: 6. This CDR3 region has 15 residues. The CDR3 protein is CASSLAQTGGDGYTF. The CDR3 DNA reads as TGCGCCAGCAGCTTGGCCCAGACAGGGGGGGATGGCTACACCTTC.

This rearrangement joins TRBV6-5 to TRBJ1-2, with 7 bases that match TRBD1. Losses at the gene ends were 8 bases for V and 2 bases for J; bases not matched to a gene: 11. From germline, CDR1 is MNHEY and CDR2 SVGAGI. The CDR3 extends over 15 amino acids. The CDR3 is CASLVTQGENYGYTF. The CDR3 coding sequence is TGTGCCAGCCTGGTCACGCAGGGGGAGAACTATGGCTACACCTTC.

This chain links TRBV2 with TRBJ2-7; possibly TRBD1 for D (6 bases). Germline lookup yields CDR1 SNHLY and CDR2 FYNNEI. The CDR3 has 17 residues. V was cut by 4 bases and J by 0 bases, with 19 bases left in between. CDR3 sequence (DNA): TGTGCCAGCAGTGGAGGCCCTCAGGGGCCAAGCTCCTACGAGCAGTACTTC. Translation gives CASSGGPQGPSSYEQYF.

The chain carries TRBV10-3 and TRBJ1-4; TRBD1 matches at 8 bases. The CDR3 extends over 15 amino acids. V was clipped by 5 bases and J by 8 bases; unmatched bases: 10. Germline V gene sequence: CDR1 ENHRY, CDR2 SYGVKD. The CDR3 DNA sequence: TGTGCCATCAGTTCTCGCGCGACAGGGGAGGAAAAACTGTTTTTT. Its protein product is CAISSRATGEEKLFF.